The sample holds a few counts of the clone carrying this T cell receptor beta chain. This sample was taken from a study of TIL therapy for anti-PD-1-resistant metastatic lung cancer. Study summary: Median tumor mutation burden was more than 1.4 mutations per megabase.

The libraries were made with immunoSEQ v3. Here immunoSEQ multiplex PCR was the method, and the copy in TCRdb shows in-frame clones only, minus some. The sample holds approximately 87,000 clones; around three fifths are singletons and the top ten take roughly 9.7%. As for time point: pre-treatment sample, taken before nivolumab and TIL therapy. The tumor samples were excised metastases, mostly pleural nodules or supraclavicular lymph nodes. The CDR3 is made up of 15 amino acids. Germline V CDR1 and CDR2: SEHNR, FQNEAQ (reference sequence). Trimming removed 3 bases at V and 6 bases at J, with 18 bases between.

This sequence originates from a person between 25 and 79 years old with non-small cell lung cancer. The sample here was tumor tissue, taken at baseline. The chain uses TRBV7-9 and TRBJ2-7; D tentatively reads TRBD1 or TRBD2 (5 bases each). This CDR3 reads CASSFGTGRGPEQYF. DNA of the CDR3: TGTGCCAGCAGCTTCGGGACGGGCAGAGGTCCCGAGCAGTACTTC.